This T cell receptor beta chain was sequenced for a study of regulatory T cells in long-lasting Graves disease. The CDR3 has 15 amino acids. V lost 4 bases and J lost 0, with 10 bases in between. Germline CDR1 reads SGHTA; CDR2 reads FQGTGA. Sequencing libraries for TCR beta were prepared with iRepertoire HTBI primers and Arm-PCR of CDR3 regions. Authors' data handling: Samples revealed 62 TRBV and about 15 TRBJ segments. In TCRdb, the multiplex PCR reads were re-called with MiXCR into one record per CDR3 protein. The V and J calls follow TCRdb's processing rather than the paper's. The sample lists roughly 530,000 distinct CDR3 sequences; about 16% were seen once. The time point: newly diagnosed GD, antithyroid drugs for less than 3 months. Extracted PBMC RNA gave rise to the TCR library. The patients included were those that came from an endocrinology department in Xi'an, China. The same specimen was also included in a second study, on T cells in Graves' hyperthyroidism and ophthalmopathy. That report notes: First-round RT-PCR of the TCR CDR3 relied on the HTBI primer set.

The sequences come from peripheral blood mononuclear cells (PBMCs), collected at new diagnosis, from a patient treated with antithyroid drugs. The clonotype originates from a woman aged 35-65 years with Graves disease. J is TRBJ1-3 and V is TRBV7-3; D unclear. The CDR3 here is CASSSDGSSGNTIYF. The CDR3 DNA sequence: TGTGCCAGCAGCTCAGACGGAAGCTCTGGAAACACCATATATTTT.